What follows describes a single T cell receptor beta chain. Antigen specificity is unknown. A junction end diverges from the germline sequence, so it may reflect a read error. Documented treatment: treatment-naive control, cytoreductive nephrectomy. Controls were unirradiated tumors from treatment-naive cytoreductive nephrectomy patients. This renal cell carcinoma was of the clear cell type. This CDR3 comprises 15 residues. Germline assignment: CDR1 SSHAT and CDR2 FNYEAQ (reference sequence). Generated by immunoSEQ multiplex PCR, the TCRdb table keeps only in-frame clones and is missing some. The profile shows 7,200 or so clones, roughly 61% of them singletons. The sample comes from a study of radiation and T cells in renal cell carcinoma. Study-wide points: Tumor samples were small regions of around 0.94 g. Top 100 clonotypes averaged around 54% in irradiated versus roughly 43% in nephrectomy-only tumors.

The V call is TRBV7-7, the J call TRBJ2-5, with D maybe TRBD1 (7 bases). This receptor was taken from a woman in her sixties or seventies with renal cell carcinoma. The source was tumor tissue, collected from a patient whose treatment was nephrectomy without radiotherapy. The CDR3 coding sequence is TGTGCTAGCAGCTTAGCAGGGGGGTGGCAAGAGACCCAGTACTTC. Residues: CASSLAGGWQETQYF.